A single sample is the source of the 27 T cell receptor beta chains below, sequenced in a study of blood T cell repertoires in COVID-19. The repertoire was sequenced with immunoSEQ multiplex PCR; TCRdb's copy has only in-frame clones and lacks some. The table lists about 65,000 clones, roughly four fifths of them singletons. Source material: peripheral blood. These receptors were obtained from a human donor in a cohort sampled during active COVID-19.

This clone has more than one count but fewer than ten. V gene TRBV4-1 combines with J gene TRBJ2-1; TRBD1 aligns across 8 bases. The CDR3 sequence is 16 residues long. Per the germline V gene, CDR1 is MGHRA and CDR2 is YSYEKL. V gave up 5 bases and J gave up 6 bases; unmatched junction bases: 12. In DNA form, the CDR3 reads TGCGCCAGCAGCTTACGCGGGACAGGTCTTACCAATGAGCAGTTCTTC. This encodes CASSLRGTGLTNEQFF.

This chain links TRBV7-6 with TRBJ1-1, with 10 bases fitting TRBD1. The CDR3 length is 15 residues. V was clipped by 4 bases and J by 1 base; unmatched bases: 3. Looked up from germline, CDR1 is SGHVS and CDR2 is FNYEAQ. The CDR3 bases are TGTGCCAGCAGCTATAGGGACAGGGGGAACACTGAAGCTTTCTTT. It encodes CASSYRDRGNTEAFF.

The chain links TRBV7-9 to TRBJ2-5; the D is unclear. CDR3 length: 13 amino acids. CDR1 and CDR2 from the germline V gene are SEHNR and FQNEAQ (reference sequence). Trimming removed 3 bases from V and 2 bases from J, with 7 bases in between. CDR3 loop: CASSFTNQETQYF. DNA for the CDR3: TGTGCCAGCAGCTTCACAAATCAAGAGACCCAGTACTTC.

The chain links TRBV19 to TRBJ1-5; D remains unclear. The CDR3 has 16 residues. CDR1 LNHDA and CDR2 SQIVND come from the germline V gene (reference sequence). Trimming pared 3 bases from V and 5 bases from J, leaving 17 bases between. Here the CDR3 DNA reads TGTGCCAGTAGTATTGGAGGGAGACAACAACATCAGCCCCAGCATTTT. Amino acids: CASSIGGRQQHQPQHF.

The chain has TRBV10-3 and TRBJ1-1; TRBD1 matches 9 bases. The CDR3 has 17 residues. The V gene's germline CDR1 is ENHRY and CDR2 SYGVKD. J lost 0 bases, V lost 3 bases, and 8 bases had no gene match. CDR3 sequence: CAISEPGQGLMNTEAFF. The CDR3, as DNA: TGTGCCATCAGTGAACCGGGACAGGGATTAATGAACACTGAAGCTTTCTTT.

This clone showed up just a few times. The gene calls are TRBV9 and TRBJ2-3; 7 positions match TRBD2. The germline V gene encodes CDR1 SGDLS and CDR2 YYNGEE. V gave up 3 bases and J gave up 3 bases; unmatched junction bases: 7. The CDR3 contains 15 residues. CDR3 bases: TGTGCCAGCAGCGCGAGGCTACTAGCGACAGATACGCAGTATTTT. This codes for CASSARLLATDTQYF.

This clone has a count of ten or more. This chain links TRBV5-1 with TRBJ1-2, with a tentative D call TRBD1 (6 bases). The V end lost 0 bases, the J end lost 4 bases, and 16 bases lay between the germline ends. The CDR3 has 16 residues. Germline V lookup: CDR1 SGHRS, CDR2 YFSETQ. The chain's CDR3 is CASSLEMGARLYGYTF. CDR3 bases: TGCGCCAGCAGCTTGGAAATGGGGGCGCGACTCTATGGCTACACCTTC.

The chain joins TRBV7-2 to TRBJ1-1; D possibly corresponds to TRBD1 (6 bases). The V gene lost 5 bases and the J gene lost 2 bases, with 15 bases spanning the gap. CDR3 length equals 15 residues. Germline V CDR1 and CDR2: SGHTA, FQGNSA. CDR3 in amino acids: CASSARQVGNTEAFF. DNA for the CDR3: TGTGCCAGCAGCGCCCGACAGGTAGGAAACACTGAAGCTTTCTTT. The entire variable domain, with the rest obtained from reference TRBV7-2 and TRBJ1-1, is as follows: GAGVSQSPSNKVTEKGKDVELRCDPISGHTALYWYRQSLGQGLEFLIYFQGNSAPDKSGLPSDRFSAERTGGSVSTLTIQRTQQEDSAVYLCASSARQVGNTEAFFGQGTRLTVV.

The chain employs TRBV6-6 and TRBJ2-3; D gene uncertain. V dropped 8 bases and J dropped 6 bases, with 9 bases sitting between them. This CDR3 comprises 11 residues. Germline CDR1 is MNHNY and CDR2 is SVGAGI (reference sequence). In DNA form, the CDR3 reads TGTGCCAGCTCAACCGGGGATACGCAGTATTTT. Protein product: CASSTGDTQYF.

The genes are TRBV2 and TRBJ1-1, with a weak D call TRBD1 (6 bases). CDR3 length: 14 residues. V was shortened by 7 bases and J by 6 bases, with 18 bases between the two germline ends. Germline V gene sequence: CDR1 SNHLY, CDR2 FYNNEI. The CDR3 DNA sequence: TGTGCCAGCAACGAAGCCAGGGGAGTCGCTGAAGCTTTCTTT. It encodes CASNEARGVAEAFF.

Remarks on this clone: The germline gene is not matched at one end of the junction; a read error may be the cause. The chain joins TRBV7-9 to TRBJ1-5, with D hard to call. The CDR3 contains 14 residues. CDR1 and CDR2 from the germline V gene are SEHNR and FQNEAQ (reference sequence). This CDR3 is CASSQKNSNQPQHF. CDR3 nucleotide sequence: TGTGCCAGCAGCCAAAAAAACAGCAACCAGCCCCAGCATTTT.

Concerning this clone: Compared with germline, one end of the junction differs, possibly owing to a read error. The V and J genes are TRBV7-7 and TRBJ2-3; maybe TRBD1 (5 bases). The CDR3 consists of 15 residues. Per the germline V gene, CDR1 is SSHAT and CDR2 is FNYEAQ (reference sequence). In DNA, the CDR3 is TGTGCTAGCAGCCAAAGGGGTAACCCCACAGATACGCAGTATTTT. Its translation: CASSQRGNPTDTQYF.

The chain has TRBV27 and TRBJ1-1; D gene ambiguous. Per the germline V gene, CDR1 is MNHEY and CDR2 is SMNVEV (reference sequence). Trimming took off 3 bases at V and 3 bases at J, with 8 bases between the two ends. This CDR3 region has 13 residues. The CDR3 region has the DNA TGTGCCAGCAGTTTTGGCATTGACACTGAAGCTTTCTTT. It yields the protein CASSFGIDTEAFF.

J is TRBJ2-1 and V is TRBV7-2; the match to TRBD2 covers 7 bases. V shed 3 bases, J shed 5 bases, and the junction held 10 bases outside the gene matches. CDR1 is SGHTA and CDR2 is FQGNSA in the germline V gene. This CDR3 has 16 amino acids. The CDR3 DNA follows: TGTGCCAGCAGCTTCCTTCGGTCGGGGGGAAACAATGAGCAGTTCTTC. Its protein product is CASSFLRSGGNNEQFF. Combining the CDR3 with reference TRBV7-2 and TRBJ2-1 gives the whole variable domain GAGVSQSPSNKVTEKGKDVELRCDPISGHTALYWYRQSLGQGLEFLIYFQGNSAPDKSGLPSDRFSAERTGGSVSTLTIQRTQQEDSAVYLCASSFLRSGGNNEQFFGPGTRLTVL.

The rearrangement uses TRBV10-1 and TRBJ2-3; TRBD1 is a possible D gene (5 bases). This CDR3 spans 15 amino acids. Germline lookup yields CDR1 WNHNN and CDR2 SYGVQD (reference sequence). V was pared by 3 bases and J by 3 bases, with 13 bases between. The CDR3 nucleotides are TGCGCCAGCAGTGATGGGCAGGGTGGGACAGATACGCAGTATTTT. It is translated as CASSDGQGGTDTQYF.

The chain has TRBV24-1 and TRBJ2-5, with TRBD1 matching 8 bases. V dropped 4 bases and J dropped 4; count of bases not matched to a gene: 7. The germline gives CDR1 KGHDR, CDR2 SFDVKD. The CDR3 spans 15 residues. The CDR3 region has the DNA TGTGCCACCAGTGACCCTACCCAGGGGGCAGAGACCCAGTACTTC. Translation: CATSDPTQGAETQYF.

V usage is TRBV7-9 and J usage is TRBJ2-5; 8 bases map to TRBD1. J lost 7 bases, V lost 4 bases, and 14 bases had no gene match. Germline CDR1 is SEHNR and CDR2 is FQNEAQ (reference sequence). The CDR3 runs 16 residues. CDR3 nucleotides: TGTGCCAGCAGCTCCCGGACAGGGCCCGGGGACGGGACCCAGTACTTC. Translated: CASSSRTGPGDGTQYF.

The CDR3: CASSKTGQETQYF. CDR3 bases: TGTGCCAGCAGCAAGACAGGGCAAGAGACCCAGTACTTC. The chain combines TRBV7-9 with TRBJ2-5; TRBD1 matches 7 bases. Trimming at V came to 5 bases and at J to 2 bases, leaving 2 bases not matched to a gene. Germline V gene lookup returns CDR1 SEHNR and CDR2 FQNEAQ (reference sequence). This CDR3 is built from 13 residues.

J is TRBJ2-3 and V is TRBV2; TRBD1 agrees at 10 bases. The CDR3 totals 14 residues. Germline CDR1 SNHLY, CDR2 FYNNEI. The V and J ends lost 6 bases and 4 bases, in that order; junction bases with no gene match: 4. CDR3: CASSPDRGADTQYF. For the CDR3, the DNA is TGTGCCAGCAGCCCGGACAGGGGGGCAGATACGCAGTATTTT.

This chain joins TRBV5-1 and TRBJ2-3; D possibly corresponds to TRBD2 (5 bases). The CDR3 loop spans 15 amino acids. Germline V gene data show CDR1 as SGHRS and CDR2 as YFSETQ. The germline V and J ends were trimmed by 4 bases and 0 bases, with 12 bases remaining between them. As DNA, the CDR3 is TGCGCCAGCAGCATTACCGGGAAGAGCACAGATACGCAGTATTTT. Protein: CASSITGKSTDTQYF.

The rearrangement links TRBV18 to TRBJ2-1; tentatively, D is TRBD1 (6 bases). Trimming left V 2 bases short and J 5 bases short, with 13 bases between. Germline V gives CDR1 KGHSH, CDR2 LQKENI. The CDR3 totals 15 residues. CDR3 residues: CASSPWPGVNNEQFF. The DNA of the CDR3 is TGTGCCAGCTCACCATGGCCAGGGGTTAACAATGAGCAGTTCTTC.

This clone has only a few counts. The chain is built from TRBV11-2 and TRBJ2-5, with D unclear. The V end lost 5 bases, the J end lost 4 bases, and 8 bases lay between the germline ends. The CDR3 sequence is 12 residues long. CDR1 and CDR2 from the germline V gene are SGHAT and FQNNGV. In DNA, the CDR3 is TGTGCCAGCAGCCAGCAGGCAGAGACCCAGTACTTC. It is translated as CASSQQAETQYF.

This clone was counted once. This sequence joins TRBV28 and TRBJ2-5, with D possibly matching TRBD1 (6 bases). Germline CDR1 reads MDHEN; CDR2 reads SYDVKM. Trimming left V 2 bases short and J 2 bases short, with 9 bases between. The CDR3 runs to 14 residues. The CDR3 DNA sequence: TGTGCCAGCAGTTTACAGGGGTTACAAGAGACCCAGTACTTC. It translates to CASSLQGLQETQYF.

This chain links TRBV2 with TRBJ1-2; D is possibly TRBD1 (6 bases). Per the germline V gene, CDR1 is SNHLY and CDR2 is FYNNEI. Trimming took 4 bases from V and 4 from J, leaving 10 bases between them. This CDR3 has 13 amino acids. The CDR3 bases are TGTGCCAGCAGTGTTACAGGGATCTATGGCTACACCTTC. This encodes CASSVTGIYGYTF. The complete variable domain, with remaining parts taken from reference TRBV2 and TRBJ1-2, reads EPEVTQTPSHQVTQMGQEVILRCVPISNHLYFYWYRQILGQKVEFLVSFYNNEISEKSEIFDDQFSVERPDGSNFTLKIRSTKLEDSAMYFCASSVTGIYGYTFGSGTRLTVV.

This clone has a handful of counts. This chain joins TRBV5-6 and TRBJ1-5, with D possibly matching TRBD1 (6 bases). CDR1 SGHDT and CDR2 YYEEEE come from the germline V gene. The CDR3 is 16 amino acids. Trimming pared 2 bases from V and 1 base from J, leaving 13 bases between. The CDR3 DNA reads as TGTGCCAGCAGCTTTGGGGGCCTCGGAAGCAATCAGCCCCAGCATTTT. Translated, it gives CASSFGGLGSNQPQHF.

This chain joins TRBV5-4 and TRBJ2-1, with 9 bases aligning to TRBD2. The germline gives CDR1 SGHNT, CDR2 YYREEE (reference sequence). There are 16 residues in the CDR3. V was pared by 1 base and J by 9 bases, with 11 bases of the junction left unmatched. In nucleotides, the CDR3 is TGTGCCAGCAGCTTGAGATTCGGCGGGGGGGCCGGTGAGCAGTTCTTC. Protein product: CASSLRFGGGAGEQFF.

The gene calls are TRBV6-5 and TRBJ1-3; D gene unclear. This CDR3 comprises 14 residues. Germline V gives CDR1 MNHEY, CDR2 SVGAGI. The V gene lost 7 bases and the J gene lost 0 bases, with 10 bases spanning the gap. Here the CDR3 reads CASIASYSGNTIYF. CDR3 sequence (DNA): TGTGCCAGCATCGCTTCCTACTCTGGAAACACCATATATTTT.